This T cell receptor (beta chain) was documented in a study of blood T cell repertoires in COVID-19. Study context: Sites in the United States, Italy and Spain provided acute and convalescent COVID-19 samples. PBMCs, B-cell-depleted T cells, or T cells provided the cDNA or gDNA that made up the material.

The data were produced by immunoSEQ multiplex PCR, yet TCRdb's version contains in-frame clones alone and is incomplete. The sample contains about 160,000 clones, 70% to 90% of which appear only once. CDR1 GTSNPN and CDR2 SVGIG come from the germline V gene (reference sequence). Trimming removed 0 bases from V and 4 bases from J, with 9 bases in between. The CDR3 sequence is 13 residues long. Recruits, aged 18 to 89 years, lived in 20 to 30 US areas. Input material: PBMCs or T cells enriched from blood (not recorded which). The gene calls are TRBV30 and TRBJ2-5, with unresolved D. The source of this sequence is a man between 40 and 49 years old who had recovered from COVID-19. CDR3 in DNA: TGTGCCTGGAGTGTACTGAGCCTAGAGACCCAGTACTTC. Translated, it gives CAWSVLSLETQYF.